The 24 T cell receptor beta chains below come from one sample, sequenced in a study of cytomegalovirus exposure and HLA in healthy donors. The method was immunoSEQ multiplex PCR; TCRdb's version includes in-frame clones alone and lacks a portion of them. The table lists some 150,000 clones, around 84% of them singletons. Sequenced material: PBMCs. The receptor source for this set is a human donor in good health.

The V and J genes are TRBV28 and TRBJ1-4; D gene uncertain. The CDR3 length is 15 residues. Trimming removed 3 bases at V and 8 bases at J, with 16 bases between. Germline-derived CDR1 and CDR2 are MDHEN and SYDVKM. The CDR3 spells CASSFFLPTQEKLFF. The CDR3 region has the DNA TGTGCCAGCAGTTTTTTTCTGCCCACGCAGGAAAAACTGTTTTTT.

This clone was found once. This chain uses TRBV7-6 with TRBJ2-1; 10 bases fit TRBD2. CDR1 SGHVS and CDR2 FNYEAQ come from the germline V gene. Trimming cost V 5 bases and J 2 bases; bases outside gene matches: 6. The CDR3 is 16 residues long. The CDR3 here is CASSLGLAVPYNEQFF. The DNA for the CDR3 is TGTGCCAGCAGCCTAGGACTAGCGGTCCCCTACAATGAGCAGTTCTTC.

CDR3 nucleotide sequence: TGCAGCGTTGAGAGCCTAGCGGGGGTAGGTCCCCTTTACAATGAGCAGTTCTTC. Residues: CSVESLAGVGPLYNEQFF. The V and J genes are TRBV29-1 and TRBJ2-1; TRBD2 aligns across 10 bases. Per the germline V gene, CDR1 is SQVTM and CDR2 is ANQGSEA. Trimming cost V 3 bases and J 4 bases; bases outside gene matches: 15. This CDR3 has 18 amino acids.

This clone came up a few times. The rearrangement joins TRBV5-1 to TRBJ2-7; 10 bases fit TRBD2. This CDR3 is 14 amino acids long. Germline lookup yields CDR1 SGHRS and CDR2 YFSETQ. V lost 8 bases and J lost 5; bases outside the gene matches: 10. The CDR3 nucleotides read TGCGCCAGTCAGCGGGAGGGCCGGAATAACGAGCAGTACTTC. Amino acids: CASQREGRNNEQYF.

The chain carries TRBV11-2 and TRBJ2-7; no reliable D call. Per the germline V gene, CDR1 is SGHAT and CDR2 is FQNNGV. Trimming took 0 bases from V and 2 from J, leaving 8 bases between them. This CDR3 is built from 14 residues. CDR3: CASSLDLLAYEQYF. In DNA, the CDR3 is TGTGCCAGCAGCTTAGATCTTCTAGCCTACGAGCAGTACTTC.

The chain recombines TRBV19 with TRBJ1-5; D remains unclear. Germline loops: CDR1 LNHDA, CDR2 SQIVND (reference sequence). The CDR3 totals 12 residues. The V gene lost 6 bases and the J gene lost 4 bases, with 7 bases spanning the gap. CDR3 residues: CASRAGNQPQHF. DNA of the CDR3: TGTGCCAGTAGAGCGGGGAATCAGCCCCAGCATTTT.

This chain joins TRBV5-1 and TRBJ2-7, with D possibly matching TRBD1 (5 bases). V was cut by 0 bases and J by 0 bases, with 13 bases left in between. Germline loops: CDR1 SGHRS, CDR2 YFSETQ. CDR3 length: 16 amino acids. CDR3 in amino acids: CASSLGGQVSSYEQYF. In DNA form, the CDR3 reads TGCGCCAGCAGCTTGGGGGGCCAGGTCAGCTCCTACGAGCAGTACTTC. Full variable domain (rest looked up from reference TRBV5-1 and TRBJ2-7): KAGVTQTPRYLIKTRGQQVTLSCSPISGHRSVSWYQQTPGQGLQFLFEYFSETQRNKGNFPGRFSGRQFSNSRSEMNVSTLELGDSALYLCASSLGGQVSSYEQYFGPGTRLTVT.

The genes are TRBV7-6 and TRBJ2-3; D may be TRBD1 (5 bases). CDR3 length: 13 amino acids. Deletions cut 4 bases from V and 3 bases from J, with 8 bases between. Per the germline V gene, CDR1 is SGHVS and CDR2 is FNYEAQ. This chain's CDR3 is CASSSQGTDTQYF. The CDR3 nucleotides are TGTGCCAGCAGCTCTCAGGGAACAGATACGCAGTATTTT.

This clone was detected only a few times. The chain joins TRBV7-3 to TRBJ1-4; the D gene is possibly TRBD1 (6 bases). The germline gives CDR1 SGHTA, CDR2 FQGTGA. The ends were cut back, 2 bases at V and 6 bases at J, with 16 bases in the middle. This CDR3 comprises 16 residues. Here the CDR3 reads CASSLGYRALHEKLFF. The CDR3 DNA reads TGTGCCAGCAGCTTAGGATACAGGGCCTTACATGAAAAACTGTTTTTT.

The V and J genes are TRBV5-1 and TRBJ1-4; TRBD1 agrees at 12 bases. Germline V CDR1 and CDR2: SGHRS, YFSETQ. The CDR3 sequence is 18 residues long. V trimming: 4 bases; J trimming: 4 bases; junction bases outside the gene matches: 11. In nucleotides, the CDR3 is TGCGCCAGCAGCACCGGGACAGGGGGCCAAGTTTTTAATGAAAAACTGTTTTTT. It specifies CASSTGTGGQVFNEKLFF.

The chain recombines TRBV19 with TRBJ1-1; a weak D match, TRBD1 (5 bases). The CDR3 loop spans 15 amino acids. Germline V CDR1 and CDR2: LNHDA, SQIVND (reference sequence). V was shortened by 2 bases and J by 4 bases, with 14 bases between the two germline ends. CDR3 coding DNA: TGTGCCAGTAGTATATCGGCGGCGGGGCTCACTGAAGCTTTCTTT. Translating gives CASSISAAGLTEAFF. Variable domain in full (rest from reference TRBV19 and TRBJ1-1): DGGITQSPKYLFRKEGQNVTLSCEQNLNHDAMYWYRQDPGQGLRLIYYSQIVNDFQKGDIAEGYSVSREKKESFPLTVTSAQKNPTAFYLCASSISAAGLTEAFFGQGTRLTVV.

The V and J genes are TRBV5-1 and TRBJ2-7, with D possibly being TRBD1 (7 bases). CDR3 size: 17 residues. The V end was cut by 4 bases, the J end by 2 bases, with 22 bases between. Germline V gene data show CDR1 as SGHRS and CDR2 as YFSETQ. The CDR3 reads CASSNIQGGGFAYEQYF. The CDR3 nucleotides read TGCGCCAGCAGCAACATTCAGGGGGGAGGCTTCGCCTACGAGCAGTACTTC.

This clone was observed a single time. This chain uses TRBV2 with TRBJ1-1, with 7 bases fitting TRBD1. Trimming at V came to 6 bases and at J to 6 bases, leaving 13 bases not matched to a gene. The CDR3 consists of 15 residues. Germline CDR1 SNHLY, CDR2 FYNNEI. The chain's CDR3 is CASSLQSRGFPEAFF. CDR3 bases: TGTGCCAGCAGCCTTCAATCCAGGGGGTTTCCTGAAGCTTTCTTT.

Concerning this clone: One junction end disagrees with the germline gene, perhaps due to a read error. V is TRBV27 and J is TRBJ1-1; TRBD1 matches at 8 bases. The CDR3 is 13 amino acids. Germline V gene sequence: CDR1 MNHEY, CDR2 SMNVEV (reference sequence). In DNA form, the CDR3 reads TGTGCCAGCAGTTTATCAAGGGACAGGATAAGTCTCTTT. Translated: CASSLSRDRISLF.

J is TRBJ1-3 and V is TRBV9; 9 nucleotides match TRBD1. Germline-derived CDR1 and CDR2 are SGDLS and YYNGEE. The length of the CDR3 is 15 residues. V dropped 3 bases and J dropped 11; count of bases not matched to a gene: 12. This CDR3 reads CASSGSGTGHPAIYF. CDR3 sequence (DNA): TGTGCCAGCAGCGGTTCCGGGACAGGGCATCCTGCCATATATTTT. The variable domain in full, completed from reference TRBV9 and TRBJ1-3, reads DSGVTQTPKHLITATGQRVTLRCSPRSGDLSVYWYQQSLDQGLQFLIQYYNGEERAKGNILERFSAQQFPDLHSELNLSSLELGDSALYFCASSGSGTGHPAIYFGEGSWLTVV.

V is TRBV18 and J is TRBJ2-5, with 10 nucleotides matching TRBD1. With V trimmed by 2 bases and J by 5 bases, 2 bases remained unmatched. The CDR3 is 14 residues long. Per the germline V gene, CDR1 is KGHSH and CDR2 is LQKENI. The CDR3 protein is CASSPDRGQETQYF. The CDR3 DNA reads as TGTGCCAGCTCACCAGACAGGGGGCAGGAGACCCAGTACTTC.

CDR3 region: CASSLIAGTIYNEQFF. The CDR3 DNA is TGTGCCAGCAGTTTAATTGCAGGGACAATTTACAATGAGCAGTTCTTC. This chain links TRBV27 with TRBJ2-1, with D possibly being TRBD1 (6 bases). V was clipped by 2 bases and J by 4 bases, with 15 bases between them. The CDR3 is made up of 16 amino acids. CDR1 and CDR2 from the germline V gene are MNHEY and SMNVEV (reference sequence).

Only a few counts were recorded for this clone. The chain combines TRBV18 with TRBJ1-2; D possibly corresponds to TRBD1 (5 bases). V shed 3 bases and J shed 4 bases, with 9 bases lying between them. The length of the CDR3 is 13 residues. Germline V lookup: CDR1 KGHSH, CDR2 LQKENI. The CDR3 protein is CASSPGHPYGYTF. CDR3 bases: TGTGCCAGCTCACCTGGACATCCCTATGGCTACACCTTC.

V usage is TRBV5-1 and J usage is TRBJ1-3, with D perhaps matching TRBD1 (6 bases). The CDR3 has 17 residues. Trimming stripped 1 base from V and 0 bases from J, with 14 bases between. Germline V lookup: CDR1 SGHRS, CDR2 YFSETQ. CDR3 sequence reads: CASSLTAGAISGNTIYF. CDR3 coding DNA: TGCGCCAGCAGCTTGACGGCAGGGGCGATCTCTGGAAACACCATATATTTT.

This clone was picked up a small number of times. This chain uses TRBV2 with TRBJ2-2, with D perhaps TRBD1 (5 bases). V gave up 5 bases and J gave up 13 bases, with 14 bases separating them. This CDR3 has 12 residues. Germline V gene sequence: CDR1 SNHLY, CDR2 FYNNEI. CDR3 nucleotide sequence: TGTGCCAGCAGTTTGACAGTACCTAGGCTGTTTTTT. It codes for CASSLTVPRLFF. The entire variable domain, with the rest obtained from reference TRBV2 and TRBJ2-2, is as follows: EPEVTQTPSHQVTQMGQEVILRCVPISNHLYFYWYRQILGQKVEFLVSFYNNEISEKSEIFDDQFSVERPDGSNFTLKIRSTKLEDSAMYFCASSLTVPRLFFGEGSRLTVL.

This chain uses TRBV30 with TRBJ1-3, with D maybe TRBD1 (5 bases). V lost 0 bases and J lost 0, with 15 bases in between. Germline loops: CDR1 GTSNPN, CDR2 SVGIG (reference sequence). The CDR3 has 17 residues. The CDR3 loop is CAWSVLAGKSSGNTIYF. The CDR3 nucleotides read TGTGCCTGGAGTGTCCTGGCAGGGAAAAGCTCTGGAAACACCATATATTTT.

The chain carries TRBV30 and TRBJ2-5; 7 bases agree with TRBD1. This CDR3 region has 13 residues. The germline CDR1 and CDR2 sequences are GTSNPN and SVGIG (reference sequence). V lost 0 bases to trimming and J lost 2 bases; unmatched junction nucleotides: 0. Written as DNA, the CDR3 is TGTGCCTGGAGTGTGGGACAGCAAGAGACCCAGTACTTC. Translating it yields CAWSVGQQETQYF.

The chain combines TRBV5-8 with TRBJ1-2, with 9 positions matching TRBD1. The V gene end was trimmed by 4 bases and the J gene end by 2 bases; junction bases not matched to a gene: 6. Germline V lookup: CDR1 SGHTS, CDR2 YDEGEE. The CDR3 sequence is 15 residues long. CDR3 sequence (DNA): TGTGCCAGCAGCCTCACCGGGACAGGGAACTATGGCTACACCTTC. Translation: CASSLTGTGNYGYTF.

The rearrangement links TRBV18 to TRBJ1-1; D may be TRBD1 (5 bases). V lost 6 bases and J lost 1, with 12 bases in between. The V gene's germline CDR1 is KGHSH and CDR2 LQKENI. This CDR3 spans 14 amino acids. The CDR3 bases are TGTGCCAGCTCGCCTACGGGGGGGAACACTGAAGCTTTCTTT. This sequence encodes CASSPTGGNTEAFF.